Each of the 25 T cell receptor beta chains below was sequenced from the same sample in a study of shared clonotypes between healthy human individuals. The data were produced by immunoSEQ multiplex PCR, yet TCRdb's version contains in-frame clones alone and is incomplete. The repertoire holds millions of clones, with roughly 94% as singletons. Sequenced sample: naive CD4+ T cells sorted from blood. The subset: CD45RA+ positively selected. The receptors come from a man aged 18 to 29 in good health.

The V gene is TRBV7-2, the J gene TRBJ2-5; D remains ambiguous. Germline V gene sequence: CDR1 SGHTA, CDR2 FQGNSA. There are 13 residues in the CDR3. Trimming cost V 3 bases and J 0 bases, with 5 bases left between them. The CDR3 region has the DNA TGTGCCAGCAGCTTCCCCTACCAAGAGACCCAGTACTTC. Protein: CASSFPYQETQYF.

The V call is TRBV12-5, the J call TRBJ1-6; a weak D match, TRBD1 (5 bases). CDR3 length: 18 residues. Trimming removed 1 base at V and 0 bases at J, with 13 bases between. Germline V gives CDR1 LGHNT, CDR2 FRNRAP. The DNA for the CDR3 is TGTGCTAGTGGTTTGGGCAGGGCAACAGGCTCCTATAATTCACCCCTCCACTTT. Translated: CASGLGRATGSYNSPLHF.

Concerning this clone itself: A single base separates this from a much larger clone, so it may be a read error. V gene TRBV28 combines with J gene TRBJ1-1; 8 bases agree with TRBD1. CDR3 size: 14 residues. Germline V lookup: CDR1 MDHEN, CDR2 SYDVKM. CDR3 sequence reads: CASTTPRGLPEASF. The CDR3 bases are TGTGCCAGCACTACCCCCAGGGGGCTGCCTGAAGCTTCCTTT.

This chain connects TRBV7-9 to TRBJ2-5; possibly TRBD1 for D (6 bases). The CDR3 has 14 residues. Germline V gene lookup returns CDR1 SEHNR and CDR2 FQNEAQ (reference sequence). Trimming removed 5 bases at V and 2 bases at J, with 12 bases between. The CDR3: CASSHREKQETQYF. The DNA of the CDR3 is TGTGCCAGCAGCCACAGGGAGAAACAAGAGACCCAGTACTTC.

The chain carries TRBV7-2 and TRBJ2-4; perhaps TRBD1 as D (6 bases). Germline loops: CDR1 SGHTA, CDR2 FQGNSA. This CDR3 is built from 16 residues. The germline V and J ends were trimmed by 5 bases and 0 bases, with 14 bases remaining between them. CDR3 loop: CASSPDRSLAKNIQYF. The CDR3 nucleotides read TGTGCCAGCAGCCCGGACAGATCCTTAGCCAAAAACATTCAGTACTTC.

V is TRBV5-1 and J is TRBJ2-1, with D possibly being TRBD1 (6 bases). This CDR3 has 16 residues. In germline, CDR1 is SGHRS, CDR2 YFSETQ. Deletions cut 0 bases from V and 9 bases from J, with 19 bases between. The CDR3 here is CASSLAVRGQTGEQFF. The CDR3, as DNA: TGCGCCAGCAGCTTGGCGGTCAGGGGCCAAACCGGTGAGCAGTTCTTC. The whole variable domain, filled in from reference TRBV5-1 and TRBJ2-1, reads KAGVTQTPRYLIKTRGQQVTLSCSPISGHRSVSWYQQTPGQGLQFLFEYFSETQRNKGNFPGRFSGRQFSNSRSEMNVSTLELGDSALYLCASSLAVRGQTGEQFFGPGTRLTVL.

The chain is built from TRBV7-3 and TRBJ2-7; D might be TRBD1 (5 bases). This CDR3 is 15 amino acids long. CDR1 and CDR2 from the germline V gene are SGHTA and FQGTGA. Trimming stripped 3 bases from V and 3 bases from J, with 15 bases between. CDR3 in amino acids: CASSLGPQPDYEQYF. DNA of the CDR3: TGTGCCAGCAGCTTGGGGCCTCAACCCGACTACGAGCAGTACTTC.

The chain combines TRBV27 with TRBJ1-5; 10 nucleotides align to TRBD1. CDR3 length equals 16 residues. J gave up 7 bases and V 5 bases, and 11 bases lay outside the gene matches. Germline values: CDR1 MNHEY, CDR2 SMNVEV (reference sequence). CDR3 sequence: CASSNLPGQGSQPQHF. CDR3 nucleotide sequence: TGTGCCAGCAGTAACCTTCCGGGACAGGGGAGCCAGCCCCAGCATTTT.

The chain is built from TRBV5-1 and TRBJ2-7; no definite D call. This CDR3 is built from 14 residues. Germline assignment: CDR1 SGHRS and CDR2 YFSETQ. Trimming removed 0 bases at V and 0 bases at J, with 7 bases between. In nucleotides, the CDR3 is TGCGCCAGCAGCTTGGCCGTCAGCTCCTACGAGCAGTACTTC. The encoded protein is CASSLAVSSYEQYF.

The chain couples TRBV5-1 to TRBJ1-4; a weak D match, TRBD1 (5 bases). The CDR3 is 14 amino acids. Germline-derived CDR1 and CDR2 are SGHRS and YFSETQ. The V end was cut by 4 bases, the J end by 7 bases, with 14 bases between. CDR3 sequence reads: CASSLTGLPEKLFF. CDR3 bases: TGCGCCAGCAGCCTCACGGGACTTCCTGAAAAACTGTTTTTT.

The V call is TRBV27, the J call TRBJ2-7; the D gene is possibly TRBD2 (6 bases). Germline CDR1 is MNHEY and CDR2 is SMNVEV (reference sequence). The CDR3 is 17 residues long. V lost 0 bases to trimming and J lost 3 bases, with 18 bases between them. The CDR3 nucleotides are TGTGCCAGCAGTTTATCGTCCTTGGGCCGGGAGATCTACGAGCAGTACTTC. Protein product: CASSLSSLGREIYEQYF.

The rearrangement uses TRBV4-3 and TRBJ2-1; no clear D. Germline V gene lookup returns CDR1 LGHNA and CDR2 YSLEER. Trimming took 0 bases from V and 10 from J, leaving 22 bases between them. This CDR3 contains 17 residues. CDR3 in amino acids: CASSQDVGSSHPLEQFF. In nucleotides, the CDR3 is TGCGCCAGCAGCCAAGATGTCGGTTCGTCCCACCCTCTGGAGCAGTTCTTC.

The chain couples TRBV7-2 to TRBJ2-7; D is possibly TRBD2 (7 bases). CDR1 and CDR2 from the germline V gene are SGHTA and FQGNSA. V shed 1 base and J shed 2 bases, with 12 bases lying between them. CDR3 length: 15 amino acids. In DNA form, the CDR3 reads TGTGCCAGCAGCTTAGGCGGGGGCCTCCCCTACGAGCAGTACTTC. Its translation: CASSLGGGLPYEQYF.

This rearrangement joins TRBV11-2 to TRBJ1-4; D unresolved. Trimming left V 4 bases short and J 14 bases short, with 23 bases between. This CDR3 region has 15 residues. Germline values: CDR1 SGHAT, CDR2 FQNNGV. CDR3 sequence: CASSSHSLVGNPLFF. CDR3 in DNA: TGTGCCAGCAGCTCCCACAGTCTTGTCGGGAATCCGCTGTTTTTT.

This clone appeared once. The chain recombines TRBV4-1 with TRBJ2-3; a weak D match, TRBD2 (5 bases). CDR1 is MGHRA and CDR2 is YSYEKL in the germline V gene. V was pared by 4 bases and J by 4 bases, with 21 bases between. The CDR3 totals 17 residues. The CDR3 sequence: CASSRAVTTGSADTQYF. Here the CDR3 DNA reads TGCGCCAGCAGCCGAGCGGTAACGACGGGGTCGGCAGATACGCAGTATTTT.

Worth noting for this clone: The sample holds other DNA sequences that translate to the same CDR3. The V gene is TRBV6-6, the J gene TRBJ2-7; D possibly corresponds to TRBD1 (6 bases). CDR1 and CDR2 (germline): MNHNY, SVGAGI (reference sequence). This CDR3 contains 13 residues. V was shortened by 5 bases and J by 0 bases, with 8 bases between the two germline ends. Here the CDR3 DNA reads TGTGCCAGCAGTCGACAGGACTCCTACGAGCAGTACTTC. Translated, it gives CASSRQDSYEQYF.

CDR3 sequence (DNA): TGTGCCAGCAGCTATACTGGTATAGAGCAGTTCTTC. This sequence encodes CASSYTGIEQFF. This chain uses TRBV5-6 with TRBJ2-1; D unclear. The germline gives CDR1 SGHDT, CDR2 YYEEEE. With 3 bases removed from V and 10 bases from J, the gap between germline ends came to 11 bases. This CDR3 contains 12 residues.

The genes are TRBV4-3 and TRBJ2-2; D is perhaps TRBD1 (6 bases). Trimming pared 1 base from V and 2 bases from J, leaving 17 bases between. Germline V gene data show CDR1 as LGHNA and CDR2 as YSLEER. The CDR3 extends over 18 amino acids. The CDR3 DNA reads TGCGCCAGCAGCCAAGGTCCCGGTGGCAGGGGCAACACCGGGGAGCTGTTTTTT. This translates into CASSQGPGGRGNTGELFF.

The chain recombines TRBV10-1 with TRBJ2-3, with 11 bases fitting TRBD2. V gave up 2 bases and J gave up 3 bases; unmatched junction bases: 4. This CDR3 region has 16 residues. Germline CDR1 and CDR2: WNHNN and SYGVQD (reference sequence). The CDR3, as DNA: TGCGCCAGCAGTGAGAGGGCTAGCGGGAGGACAGATACGCAGTATTTT. This translates into CASSERASGRTDTQYF.

The V gene is TRBV7-8, the J gene TRBJ2-2; D is unresolved. Germline-derived CDR1 and CDR2 are SGHVS and FQNEAQ. V lost 2 bases, J lost 2 bases, and 9 bases lay in between. The CDR3 runs 15 residues. The CDR3 DNA reads TGTGCCAGCAGCTTATCCGCCCTAAACACCGGGGAGCTGTTTTTT. Amino acids: CASSLSALNTGELFF.

V gene TRBV4-1 combines with J gene TRBJ1-3; D unresolved. From germline, CDR1 is MGHRA and CDR2 YSYEKL. This CDR3 spans 15 amino acids. V lost 2 bases to trimming and J lost 0 bases, with 8 bases between them. The DNA of the CDR3 is TGCGCCAGCAGCCAAACGACAACCTCTGGAAACACCATATATTTT. Protein: CASSQTTTSGNTIYF.

This chain uses TRBV6-6 with TRBJ2-7; no firm D call. Germline values: CDR1 MNHNY, CDR2 SVGAGI (reference sequence). V was pared by 5 bases and J by 0 bases, with 8 bases between. CDR3 length: 13 amino acids. Written as DNA, the CDR3 is TGTGCCAGCAGTGCCGACATCTCCTACGAGCAGTACTTC. The encoded protein is CASSADISYEQYF.

This clone was detected only once. J is TRBJ2-3 and V is TRBV2; D is uncertain. This CDR3 is 16 amino acids long. The germline V gene has CDR1 SNHLY and CDR2 FYNNEI. V shed 8 bases and J shed 3 bases, with 21 bases lying between them. CDR3 sequence reads: CASGSSRSDITDTQYF. In DNA, the CDR3 is TGTGCCAGCGGATCGAGCCGTTCCGATATAACAGATACGCAGTATTTT. Full variable domain (missing parts from reference TRBV2 and TRBJ2-3): EPEVTQTPSHQVTQMGQEVILRCVPISNHLYFYWYRQILGQKVEFLVSFYNNEISEKSEIFDDQFSVERPDGSNFTLKIRSTKLEDSAMYFCASGSSRSDITDTQYFGPGTRLTVL.

The V gene is TRBV28, the J gene TRBJ2-1, with 9 bases identical to TRBD2. Unmatched junction bases numbered 6, after V lost 2 bases and J lost 4 bases. The CDR3 extends over 16 amino acids. The germline CDR1 and CDR2 sequences are MDHEN and SYDVKM. The CDR3 bases are TGTGCCAGCAGTTTAGGGGGTAGCGGGGGATACAATGAGCAGTTCTTC. It codes for CASSLGGSGGYNEQFF.

The chain combines TRBV29-1 with TRBJ1-1, with a possible D match to TRBD1 (6 bases). The germline CDR1 and CDR2 sequences are SQVTM and ANQGSEA. V was trimmed by 7 bases and J by 4 bases, leaving 22 bases between them. The CDR3 is made up of 15 amino acids. CDR3 amino acids: CSAYFSRGGGTEAFF. The CDR3 DNA reads TGCAGCGCGTACTTCTCCAGGGGCGGCGGCACTGAAGCTTTCTTT. The full variable domain, rest sourced from reference TRBV29-1 and TRBJ1-1, is SAVISQKPSRDICQRGTSLTIQCQVDSQVTMMFWYRQQPGQSLTLIATANQGSEATYESGFVIDKFPISRPNLTFSTLTVSNMSPEDSSIYLCSAYFSRGGGTEAFFGQGTRLTVV.